This T cell receptor beta chain was sequenced during a study of early T cells in non-severe SARS-CoV-2 infection. Regarding the study as a whole: Database matching using VDJdb favored anti-spike CD8 responses, with private and CD4 specificities left missing.

This clonotype was observed many times. The antigen is undetermined. Unique molecular identifiers (one per individual cDNA molecule) were attached. TCRdb used MiXCR to reprocess the 5' RACE reads, holding one entry per CDR3 protein. The sample lists approximately 28,000 distinct CDR3 sequences; 4.6% were seen once. Trimming cost V 0 bases and J 8 bases, with 17 bases left between them. The CDR3 totals 16 residues. This receptor was identified in an adult who was a healthcare worker with PCR-confirmed SARS-CoV-2 infection or an uninfected control (not recorded which). The source was whole blood, collected at baseline. The rearrangement uses TRBV12-3 or TRBV12-4 and TRBJ1-3, with no clear D. The CDR3 region has the DNA TGTGCCAGCAGTTTAGCGGCCGGCGGGAAGTGGCACACCATATATTTT. Translating gives CASSLAAGGKWHTIYF.